This T cell receptor beta chain was observed in a study of T cells in Graves' hyperthyroidism and ophthalmopathy. Notes on this clonotype: As yet, its antigen is unknown. One end of the junction fails to match germline, which may point to a read error.

Amplified regions were TCR beta CDR3 sequences from RNA transcripts. First-round RT-PCR targeting the TCR CDR3 was performed with the HTBI primer set. TCRdb re-derived calls from the multiplex PCR reads in MiXCR, one entry per CDR3 protein. The sample has roughly 500,000 distinct CDR3 sequences, approximately 22% seen once. Notes on the study in general: From stable hyperthyroidism, ophthalmopathy was separated by a 13 V-J model.

The sample comprised blood. This TCR was sampled from a woman aged 70-85 years with Graves' ophthalmopathy.

The CDR3 loop reads CACSLDLPGFYYTF. CDR3 coding DNA: TGTGCCTGCAGTTTAGATCTCCCAGGGTTCTACTACACCTTC. V and J are TRBV11-2 and TRBJ1-2; a weak D match, TRBD1 (5 bases). The CDR3 contains 14 residues. Germline values: CDR1 SGHAT, CDR2 FQNNGV.